The clone carrying this TCR delta chain was observed a handful of times. A far bigger clonotype differs at one base, so this is likely a read error. At the DNA level, this CDR3 is encoded by other sequences in the same sample as well. Flow sorting of PBMC yielded separate Vgamma9/Vdelta2+ and Vdelta2-negative gammadelta T cell populations for bulk repertoire analysis. The length of the CDR3 is 22 residues. Germline V gene sequence: CDR1 TSWWSYY, CDR2 QGS. TCRdb ran CATT on the multiplex PCR reads. Here the sample spans about 51,000 delta-chain clones, 1.5% to 2% being singletons. The record originates from a study of γδ T cells in repeated Plasmodium falciparum infection.

Sequencing was performed on gamma-delta T cells from blood. The J gene has no call, while the V gene is TRDV1; TRDD2 is taken as the D call from the table, unchecked against the DNA. This clonotype was sampled from a pool of human donors (malaria-infected and uninfected, not separated). CDR3 nucleotide sequence: TGTGCTCTGCTCCCTGTCCCGTTCCTACGATTCTCTAACGCCAGGTCCCCAGGACCCCTGATCTTC. Protein: CALLPVPFLRFSNARSPGPLIF.